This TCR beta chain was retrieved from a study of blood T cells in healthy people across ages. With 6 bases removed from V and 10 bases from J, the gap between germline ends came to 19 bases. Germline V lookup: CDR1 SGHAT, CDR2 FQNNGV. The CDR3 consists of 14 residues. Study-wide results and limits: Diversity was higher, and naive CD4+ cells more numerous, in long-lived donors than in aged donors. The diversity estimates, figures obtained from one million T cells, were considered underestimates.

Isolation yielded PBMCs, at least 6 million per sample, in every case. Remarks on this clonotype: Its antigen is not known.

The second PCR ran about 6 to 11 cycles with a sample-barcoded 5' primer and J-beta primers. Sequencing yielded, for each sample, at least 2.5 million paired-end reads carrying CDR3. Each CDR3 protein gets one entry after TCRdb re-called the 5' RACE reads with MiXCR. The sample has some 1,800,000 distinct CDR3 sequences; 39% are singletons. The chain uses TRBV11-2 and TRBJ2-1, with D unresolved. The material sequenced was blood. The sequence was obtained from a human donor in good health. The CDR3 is CASSSFGLEWEQFF. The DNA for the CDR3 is TGTGCCAGCAGTTCATTCGGGCTTGAATGGGAGCAGTTCTTC.